What follows are 27 T cell receptor beta chains derived from one specimen sequenced in a study of blood T cell repertoires in COVID-19. Data came from immunoSEQ multiplex PCR; TCRdb stores just in-frame clones and leaves some out. The sample has tens of thousands of clones, approximately 84% seen once. Specimen: peripheral blood. The receptors derive from a human donor in a cohort sampled during active COVID-19.

This clone showed up just a few times. This rearrangement joins TRBV4-2 to TRBJ2-2, with 8 nucleotides matching TRBD1. This CDR3 is 14 amino acids long. V lost 4 bases and J lost 6; bases outside the gene matches: 4. CDR1 LGHNA and CDR2 YNFKEQ come from the germline V gene. CDR3 coding DNA: TGTGCCAGCAGCCGGGAGACAGGGGCCGGGGAGCTGTTTTTT. Translating it yields CASSRETGAGELFF.

This clone was counted a few times. The J gene is TRBJ2-3, the V gene TRBV11-2; 12 nucleotides line up with TRBD2. The CDR3 covers 16 residues. From germline, CDR1 is SGHAT and CDR2 FQNNGV. V shed 0 bases, J shed 6 bases, and the junction held 4 bases outside the gene matches. CDR3 protein: CASSLDLGLAGDTQYF. As DNA, the CDR3 is TGTGCCAGCAGCTTAGACCTAGGACTAGCGGGGGATACGCAGTATTTT.

This clone was counted only a few times. This chain connects TRBV27 to TRBJ1-4; D unclear. There are 19 residues in the CDR3. Germline CDR1 reads MNHEY; CDR2 reads SMNVEV (reference sequence). The V and J ends lost 0 bases and 4 bases respectively, with 21 bases between them. The CDR3 spells CASSLSGGRGSAVNEKLFF. CDR3 DNA sequence: TGTGCCAGCAGTTTATCTGGAGGGCGCGGCTCGGCAGTTAATGAAAAACTGTTTTTT.

The chain combines TRBV3-1 (or the pseudogene TRBV3-2) with TRBJ2-3, with D perhaps matching TRBD2 (6 bases). Germline CDR1 reads LGHDT; CDR2 reads YNNKEL (reference sequence). Between the trimmed V and J ends, which lost 1 base and 3 bases, there was a span of 17 bases. CDR3 length: 17 residues. The CDR3 reads CASSQVGGADRTDTQYF. In DNA, the CDR3 is TGTGCCAGCAGCCAAGTGGGCGGGGCCGATAGAACAGATACGCAGTATTTT.

The V and J genes are TRBV7-7 and TRBJ1-5; TRBD1 is a possible D gene (5 bases). The CDR3 length is 15 residues. Deletions cut 5 bases from V and 3 bases from J, with 14 bases between. CDR1 is SSHAT and CDR2 is FNYEAQ in the germline V gene (reference sequence). The DNA for the CDR3 is TGTGCCAGCAGCCCGACAGAGACACCCAATCAGCCCCAGCATTTT. Encoded protein: CASSPTETPNQPQHF.

CDR3 bases: TGTGCCATCAGGACTAGCGGGGGTGAGTCGCAGTACTTC. It translates to CAIRTSGGESQYF. The chain recombines TRBV10-3 with TRBJ2-7, with 12 bases matching TRBD2. CDR1 and CDR2 from the germline V gene are ENHRY and SYGVKD. V lost 6 bases and J lost 9; bases outside the gene matches: 6. CDR3 length: 13 amino acids.

This clone has more than one count but fewer than ten. The chain combines TRBV5-1 with TRBJ1-3, with no clear D. Trimming pared 4 bases from V and 0 bases from J, leaving 20 bases between. The CDR3 covers 18 residues. Germline V gene sequence: CDR1 SGHRS, CDR2 YFSETQ. CDR3 coding DNA: TGCGCCAGCAGCAGAAGTTTTAGCAGTACTTCCTCTGGAAACACCATATATTTT. Residues: CASSRSFSSTSSGNTIYF. The full variable domain, with the rest looked up from reference TRBV5-1 and TRBJ1-3, is KAGVTQTPRYLIKTRGQQVTLSCSPISGHRSVSWYQQTPGQGLQFLFEYFSETQRNKGNFPGRFSGRQFSNSRSEMNVSTLELGDSALYLCASSRSFSSTSSGNTIYFGEGSWLTVV.

The chain links TRBV5-1 to TRBJ1-6; 7 nucleotides match TRBD1. CDR3 length: 14 amino acids. Trimming cost V 4 bases and J 6 bases; bases outside gene matches: 4. CDR1 is SGHRS and CDR2 is YFSETQ in the germline V gene. In DNA, the CDR3 is TGCGCCAGCAGCCCGACAGGGAGTAATTCACCCCTCCACTTT. This codes for CASSPTGSNSPLHF.

The chain links TRBV23-1 to TRBJ2-5; D is unresolved. TRBV23-1 is marked as an open reading frame, function uncertain. Trimming shortened V by 6 bases and J by 5 bases, and 4 bases separated the two germline ends. The CDR3 loop spans 10 amino acids. CDR3 nucleotides: TGCGCCAGCAGGTCTGAGACCCAGTACTTC. This codes for CASRSETQYF.

The chain carries TRBV5-1 and TRBJ2-2; D is unclear. The ends were cut back, 0 bases at V and 12 bases at J, with 9 bases in the middle. The CDR3 is 12 amino acids. Germline V gene lookup returns CDR1 SGHRS and CDR2 YFSETQ. This chain's CDR3 is CASSLGQRQLFF. The CDR3 nucleotides are TGCGCCAGCAGCTTGGGGCAGCGTCAGCTGTTTTTT.

The V and J genes are TRBV9 and TRBJ2-2, with D perhaps matching TRBD1 (6 bases). The ends were cut back, 2 bases at V and 10 bases at J, with 15 bases in the middle. CDR1 is SGDLS, CDR2 YYNGEE, per germline. The CDR3 is made up of 14 amino acids. CDR3 nucleotides: TGTGCCAGCAGCGTGGCAGGGGAAAAGGAGGAGCTGTTTTTT. Translating gives CASSVAGEKEELFF.

The chain uses TRBV24-1 and TRBJ1-2; a possible D gene is TRBD1 (5 bases). The germline CDR1 and CDR2 sequences are KGHDR and SFDVKD. This CDR3 region has 12 residues. Deletions cut 5 bases from V and 8 bases from J, with 11 bases between. The DNA of the CDR3 is TGTGCCACCAGTGCGGGGGGGACCGGCTACACCTTC. It yields the protein CATSAGGTGYTF.

The chain uses TRBV7-2 and TRBJ2-2; tentative D call: TRBD1 (7 bases). The CDR3 has 17 residues. The germline CDR1 and CDR2 sequences are SGHTA and FQGNSA. V was clipped by 4 bases and J by 4 bases, with 19 bases between them. This CDR3 is CASSSQPGGPGTGELFF. Here the CDR3 DNA reads TGTGCCAGCAGCTCCCAGCCAGGGGGGCCGGGCACCGGGGAGCTGTTTTTT.

The CDR3 coding sequence is TGTGCCATCAGTTGGACTTCCACAGATACGCAGTATTTT. Amino acid sequence: CAISWTSTDTQYF. This chain uses TRBV10-3 with TRBJ2-3, with D tentatively TRBD2 (5 bases). V dropped 5 bases and J dropped 2 bases, with 8 bases sitting between them. The CDR3 extends over 13 amino acids. Germline lookup yields CDR1 ENHRY and CDR2 SYGVKD.

The V and J genes are TRBV7-8 and TRBJ1-1; D unresolved. Germline V gene lookup returns CDR1 SGHVS and CDR2 FQNEAQ. With 5 bases removed from V and 3 bases from J, the gap between germline ends came to 10 bases. The CDR3 spans 13 residues. The CDR3 is CASSLSMDTEAFF. In DNA, the CDR3 is TGTGCCAGCAGCCTTAGTATGGACACTGAAGCTTTCTTT. Full variable domain (outside the CDR3, taken from reference TRBV7-8 and TRBJ1-1): GAGVSQSPRYKVAKRGQDVALRCDPISGHVSLFWYQQALGQGPEFLTYFQNEAQLDKSGLPSDRFFAERPEGSVSTLKIQRTQQEDSAVYLCASSLSMDTEAFFGQGTRLTVV.

This clone has a single count. The chain uses TRBV28 and TRBJ2-3; 11 nucleotides align to TRBD2. V was pared by 0 bases and J by 3 bases, with 8 bases of the junction left unmatched. Per the germline V gene, CDR1 is MDHEN and CDR2 is SYDVKM. This CDR3 is 18 amino acids long. The CDR3 region has the DNA TGTGCCAGCAGTTTATGGGGTCTAGCGGGGGGTTTGACAGATACGCAGTATTTT. As protein: CASSLWGLAGGLTDTQYF.

Only a few counts were recorded for this clone. V and J are TRBV5-5 and TRBJ2-5, with TRBD2 matching 7 bases. CDR1 and CDR2 (germline): SGHKS, YYEKEE (reference sequence). This CDR3 has 15 residues. The ends lost 6 bases at V and 2 bases at J; junction bases unmatched: 10. The CDR3 reads CASTFGEGRQETQYF. In nucleotides, the CDR3 is TGTGCCAGCACCTTCGGGGAGGGGCGGCAAGAGACCCAGTACTTC. The full variable domain, with the rest looked up from reference TRBV5-5 and TRBJ2-5, is DAGVTQSPTHLIKTRGQQVTLRCSPISGHKSVSWYQQVLGQGPQFIFQYYEKEERGRGNFPDRFSARQFPNYSSELNVNALLLGDSALYLCASTFGEGRQETQYFGPGTRLLVL.

The V call is TRBV11-3, the J call TRBJ1-3; D ambiguous. Germline loops: CDR1 SGHNT, CDR2 YENEEA. Trimming took 5 bases from V and 7 from J, leaving 9 bases between them. The CDR3 sequence is 12 residues long. This CDR3 reads CASSLERNTIYF. The CDR3 DNA is TGTGCCAGCAGCCTTGAACGGAACACCATATATTTT.

V is TRBV7-9 and J is TRBJ2-1, with D possibly TRBD1 on 6 matching bases. This CDR3 has 14 amino acids. Trimming took off 8 bases at V and 4 bases at J, with 15 bases between the two ends. Germline CDR1 SEHNR, CDR2 FQNEAQ (reference sequence). The CDR3 region is CASHRAGQYNEQFF. The CDR3 DNA follows: TGTGCCAGCCACCGCGCAGGACAGTACAATGAGCAGTTCTTC.

The chain uses TRBV4-1 and TRBJ1-4; D is perhaps TRBD1 (5 bases). Between the trimmed V and J ends, which lost 3 bases and 7 bases, there was a span of 15 bases. There are 15 residues in the CDR3. In germline, CDR1 is MGHRA, CDR2 YSYEKL. CDR3 in amino acids: CASSHVQGAGEKLFF. For the CDR3, the DNA is TGCGCCAGCAGCCACGTTCAGGGAGCGGGTGAAAAACTGTTTTTT.

The chain joins TRBV24-1 to TRBJ1-1; tentatively, D is TRBD1 (6 bases). Per the germline V gene, CDR1 is KGHDR and CDR2 is SFDVKD. The CDR3 totals 14 residues. V was shortened by 9 bases and J by 0 bases, with 13 bases between the two germline ends. CDR3 in amino acids: CATRDNLLNTEAFF. DNA for the CDR3: TGTGCCACCCGGGACAACTTACTGAACACTGAAGCTTTCTTT.

The chain carries TRBV3-1 (or the pseudogene TRBV3-2) and TRBJ2-7; 13 nucleotides agree with TRBD2. CDR3 length: 15 amino acids. Trimming at V came to 3 bases and at J to 9 bases, leaving 8 bases not matched to a gene. Germline V gives CDR1 LGHDT, CDR2 YNNKEL (reference sequence). DNA for the CDR3: TGTGCCAGCAGCCACACACTAGCGGGGGGGCCACGGCAGTACTTC. Amino acids: CASSHTLAGGPRQYF.

The chain carries TRBV28 and TRBJ1-1; TRBD1 matches at 11 bases. J was trimmed by 7 bases and V by 7 bases; bases with no gene match: 8. Germline CDR1 reads MDHEN; CDR2 reads SYDVKM. The CDR3 has 14 residues. The CDR3 sequence is CASTGTGGFYEAFF. CDR3 DNA sequence: TGTGCCAGCACGGGGACAGGGGGGTTCTATGAAGCTTTCTTT.

V gene TRBV6-6 combines with J gene TRBJ1-6, with TRBD1 matching 9 bases. This CDR3 has 18 residues. The germline gives CDR1 MNHNY, CDR2 SVGAGI (reference sequence). V gave up 5 bases and J gave up 6 bases; unmatched junction bases: 14. CDR3 nucleotides: TGTGCCAGCAGTCCGGACAGGGGAACGGTAAACCCTAATTCACCCCTCCACTTT. Translated, it gives CASSPDRGTVNPNSPLHF.

This chain links TRBV5-1 with TRBJ2-1; 11 nucleotides match TRBD2. The V and J ends lost 4 bases and 3 bases, in that order; junction bases with no gene match: 3. The CDR3 spans 15 residues. Germline V CDR1 and CDR2: SGHRS, YFSETQ. For the CDR3, the DNA is TGCGCCAGCAGCCTCGGGACTAGCGGCTACAATGAGCAGTTCTTC. Residues: CASSLGTSGYNEQFF.

This clone was picked up a small number of times. The gene calls are TRBV4-1 and TRBJ2-7; 7 nucleotides match TRBD2. Trimming took 0 bases from V and 7 from J; bases not matched to a gene: 9. CDR1 MGHRA and CDR2 YSYEKL come from the germline V gene. CDR3 length equals 15 residues. This CDR3 reads CASSQESIGGREQYF. The CDR3 DNA reads as TGCGCCAGCAGCCAAGAATCTATCGGGGGGAGGGAGCAGTACTTC.

J is TRBJ1-4 and V is TRBV5-4; 8 nucleotides agree with TRBD1. Germline V gives CDR1 SGHNT, CDR2 YYREEE (reference sequence). The CDR3 runs to 14 residues. V shed 3 bases and J 5 bases; nucleotides not matched to a gene: 3. The CDR3, as DNA: TGTGCCAGCAGCTCCGGACAGGGAAATGAAAAACTGTTTTTT. This codes for CASSSGQGNEKLFF. Supplemented by reference TRBV5-4 and TRBJ1-4, the full variable domain reads ETGVTQSPTHLIKTRGQQVTLRCSSQSGHNTVSWYQQALGQGPQFIFQYYREEENGRGNFPPRFSGLQFPNYSSELNVNALELDDSALYLCASSSGQGNEKLFFGSGTQLSVL.